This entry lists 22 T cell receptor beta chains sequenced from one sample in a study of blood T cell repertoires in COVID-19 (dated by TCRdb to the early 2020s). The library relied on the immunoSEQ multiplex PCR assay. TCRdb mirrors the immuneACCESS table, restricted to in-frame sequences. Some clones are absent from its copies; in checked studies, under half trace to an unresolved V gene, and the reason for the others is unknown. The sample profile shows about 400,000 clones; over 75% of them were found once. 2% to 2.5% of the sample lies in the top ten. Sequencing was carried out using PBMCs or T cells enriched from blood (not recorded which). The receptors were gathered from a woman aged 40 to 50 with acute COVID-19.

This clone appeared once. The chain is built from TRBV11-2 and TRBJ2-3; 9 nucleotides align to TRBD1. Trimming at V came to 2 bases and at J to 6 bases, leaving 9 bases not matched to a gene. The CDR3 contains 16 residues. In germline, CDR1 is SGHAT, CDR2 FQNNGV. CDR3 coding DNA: TGTGCCAGCAGCTTATTGTCCGGGACAGGGTTGGATACGCAGTATTTT. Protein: CASSLLSGTGLDTQYF.

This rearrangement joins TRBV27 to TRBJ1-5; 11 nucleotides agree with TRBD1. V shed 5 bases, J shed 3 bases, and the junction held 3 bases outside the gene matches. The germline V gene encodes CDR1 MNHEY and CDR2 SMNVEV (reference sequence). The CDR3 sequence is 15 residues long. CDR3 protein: CASSPGQGANQPQHF. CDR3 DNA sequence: TGTGCCAGCAGTCCCGGACAGGGGGCCAATCAGCCCCAGCATTTT.

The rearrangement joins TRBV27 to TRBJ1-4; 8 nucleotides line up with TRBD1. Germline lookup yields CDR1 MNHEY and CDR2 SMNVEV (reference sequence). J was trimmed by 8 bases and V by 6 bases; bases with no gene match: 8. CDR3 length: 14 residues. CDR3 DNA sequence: TGTGCCAGCAGGCCCCCAGGGGGCTCAGAAAAACTGTTTTTT. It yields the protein CASRPPGGSEKLFF.

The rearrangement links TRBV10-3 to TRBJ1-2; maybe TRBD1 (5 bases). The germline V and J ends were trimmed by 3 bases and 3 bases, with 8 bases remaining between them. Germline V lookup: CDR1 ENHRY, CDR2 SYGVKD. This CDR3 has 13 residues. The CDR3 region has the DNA TGTGCCATCAGTGAAGGAGGGGACTATGGCTACACCTTC. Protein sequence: CAISEGGDYGYTF.

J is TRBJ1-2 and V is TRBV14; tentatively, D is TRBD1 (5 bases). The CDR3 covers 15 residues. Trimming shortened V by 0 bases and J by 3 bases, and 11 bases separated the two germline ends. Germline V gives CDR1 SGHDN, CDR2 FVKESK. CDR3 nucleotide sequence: TGTGCCAGCAGCCAAGATTCGGGGGTTTACTATGGCTACACCTTC. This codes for CASSQDSGVYYGYTF.

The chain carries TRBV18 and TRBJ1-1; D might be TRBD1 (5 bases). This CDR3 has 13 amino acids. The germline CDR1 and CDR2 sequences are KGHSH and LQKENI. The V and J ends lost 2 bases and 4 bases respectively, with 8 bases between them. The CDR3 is CASSPGQSTEAFF. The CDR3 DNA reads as TGTGCCAGCTCACCAGGACAAAGCACTGAAGCTTTCTTT.

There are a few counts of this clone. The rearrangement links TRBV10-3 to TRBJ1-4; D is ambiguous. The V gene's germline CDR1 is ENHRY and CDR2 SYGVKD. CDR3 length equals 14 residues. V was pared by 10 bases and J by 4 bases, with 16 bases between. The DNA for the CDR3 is TGTGCCACCCGACCGAGCGCTAATAATGAAAAACTGTTTTTT. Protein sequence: CATRPSANNEKLFF.

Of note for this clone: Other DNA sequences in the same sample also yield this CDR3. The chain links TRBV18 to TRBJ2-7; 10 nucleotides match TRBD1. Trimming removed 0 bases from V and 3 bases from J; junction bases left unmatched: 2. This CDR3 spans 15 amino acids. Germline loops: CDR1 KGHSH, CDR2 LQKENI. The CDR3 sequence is CASSPPGQGIYEQYF. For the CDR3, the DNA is TGTGCCAGCTCACCACCGGGACAGGGGATCTACGAGCAGTACTTC.

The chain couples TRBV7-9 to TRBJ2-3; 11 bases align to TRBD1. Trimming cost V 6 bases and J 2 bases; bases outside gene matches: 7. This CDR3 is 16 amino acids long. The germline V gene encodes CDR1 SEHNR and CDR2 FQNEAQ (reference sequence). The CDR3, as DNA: TGTGCCAGCAGGAGCGGGACAGGGGGGGCCACAGATACGCAGTATTTT. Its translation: CASRSGTGGATDTQYF.

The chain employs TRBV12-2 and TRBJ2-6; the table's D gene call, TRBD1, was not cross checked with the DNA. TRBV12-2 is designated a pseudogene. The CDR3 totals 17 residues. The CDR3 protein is CASRFGTGVSGANVLTF. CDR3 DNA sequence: TGTGCAAGTCGCTTTGGGACAGGGGTAAGTGGGGCCAACGTCCTGACTTTC.

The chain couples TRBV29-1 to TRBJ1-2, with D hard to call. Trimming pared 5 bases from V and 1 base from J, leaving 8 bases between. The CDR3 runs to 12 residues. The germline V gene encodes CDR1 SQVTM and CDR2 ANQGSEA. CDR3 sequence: CSVIADNYGYTF. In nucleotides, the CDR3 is TGCAGCGTTATCGCGGATAACTATGGCTACACCTTC. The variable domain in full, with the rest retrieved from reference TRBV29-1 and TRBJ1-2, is SAVISQKPSRDICQRGTSLTIQCQVDSQVTMMFWYRQQPGQSLTLIATANQGSEATYESGFVIDKFPISRPNLTFSTLTVSNMSPEDSSIYLCSVIADNYGYTFGSGTRLTVV.

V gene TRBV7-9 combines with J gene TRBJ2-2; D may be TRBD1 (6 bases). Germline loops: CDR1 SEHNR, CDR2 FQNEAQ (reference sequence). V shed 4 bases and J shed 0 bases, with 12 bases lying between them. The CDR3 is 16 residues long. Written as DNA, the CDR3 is TGTGCCAGCAGCTCCAGACAGGCCGCGAACACCGGGGAGCTGTTTTTT. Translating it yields CASSSRQAANTGELFF.

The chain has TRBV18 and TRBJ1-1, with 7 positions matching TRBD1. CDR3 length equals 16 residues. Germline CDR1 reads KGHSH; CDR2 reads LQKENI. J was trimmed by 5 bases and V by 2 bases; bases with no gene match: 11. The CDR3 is CASSPTRGLGNTEAFF. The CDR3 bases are TGTGCCAGCTCACCAACGAGGGGGCTTGGGAATACTGAAGCTTTCTTT.

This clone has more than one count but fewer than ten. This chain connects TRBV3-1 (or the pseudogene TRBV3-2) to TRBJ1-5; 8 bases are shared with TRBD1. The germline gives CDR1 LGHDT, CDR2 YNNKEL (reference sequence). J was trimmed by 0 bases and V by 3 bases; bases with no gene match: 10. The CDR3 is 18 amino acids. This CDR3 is CASSQAPGTGYSNQPQHF. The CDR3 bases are TGTGCCAGCAGCCAGGCACCCGGGACAGGTTATAGCAATCAGCCCCAGCATTTT.

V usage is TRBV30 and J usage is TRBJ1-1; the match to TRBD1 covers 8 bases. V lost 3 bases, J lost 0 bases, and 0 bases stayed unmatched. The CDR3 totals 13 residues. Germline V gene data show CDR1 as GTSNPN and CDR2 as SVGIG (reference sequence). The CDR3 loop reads CAWRDRVNTEAFF. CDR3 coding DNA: TGTGCCTGGAGGGACAGGGTGAACACTGAAGCTTTCTTT.

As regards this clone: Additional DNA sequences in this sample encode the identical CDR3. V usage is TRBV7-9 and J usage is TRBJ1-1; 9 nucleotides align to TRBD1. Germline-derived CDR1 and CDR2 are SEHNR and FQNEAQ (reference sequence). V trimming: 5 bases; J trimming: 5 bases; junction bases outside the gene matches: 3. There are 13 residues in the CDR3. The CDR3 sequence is CASSVDRGTEAFF. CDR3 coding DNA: TGTGCCAGCAGCGTGGACAGGGGTACTGAAGCTTTCTTT.

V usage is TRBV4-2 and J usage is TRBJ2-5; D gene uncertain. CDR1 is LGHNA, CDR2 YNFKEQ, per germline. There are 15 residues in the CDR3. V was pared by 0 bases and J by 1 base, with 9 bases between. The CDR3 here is CASSQDYPSQETQYF. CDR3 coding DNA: TGTGCCAGCAGCCAAGATTATCCTAGCCAAGAGACCCAGTACTTC.

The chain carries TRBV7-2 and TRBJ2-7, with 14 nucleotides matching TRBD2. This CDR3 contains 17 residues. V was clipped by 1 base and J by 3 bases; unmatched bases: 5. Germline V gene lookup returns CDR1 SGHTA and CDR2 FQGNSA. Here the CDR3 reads CASSLVGTSGGRYEQYF. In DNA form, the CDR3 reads TGTGCCAGCAGCTTAGTAGGGACTAGCGGGGGACGCTACGAGCAGTACTTC.

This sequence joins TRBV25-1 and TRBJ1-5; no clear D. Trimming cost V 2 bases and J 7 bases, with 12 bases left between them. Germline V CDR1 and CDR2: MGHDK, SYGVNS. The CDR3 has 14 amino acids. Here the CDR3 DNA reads TGTGCCAGCAGTGAACCGGCCGGGAACCAGCCCCAGCATTTT. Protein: CASSEPAGNQPQHF.

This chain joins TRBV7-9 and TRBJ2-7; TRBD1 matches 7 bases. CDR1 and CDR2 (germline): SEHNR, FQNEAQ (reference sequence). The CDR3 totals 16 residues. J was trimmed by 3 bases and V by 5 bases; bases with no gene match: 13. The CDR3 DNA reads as TGTGCCAGCAGCCCTCCCCCAGGGGACAGAGACTACGAGCAGTACTTC. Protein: CASSPPPGDRDYEQYF.

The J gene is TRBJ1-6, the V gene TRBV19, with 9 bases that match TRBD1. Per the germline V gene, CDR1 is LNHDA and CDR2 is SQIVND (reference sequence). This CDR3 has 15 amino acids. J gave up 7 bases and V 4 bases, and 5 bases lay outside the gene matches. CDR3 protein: CASSTRTGDNSPLHF. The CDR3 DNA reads TGTGCCAGTAGTACCCGGACAGGGGACAATTCACCCCTCCACTTT.

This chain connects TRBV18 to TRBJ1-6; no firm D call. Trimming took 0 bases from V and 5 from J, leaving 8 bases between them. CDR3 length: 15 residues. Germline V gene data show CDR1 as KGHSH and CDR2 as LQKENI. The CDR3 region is CASSPPSQDNSPLHF. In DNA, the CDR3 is TGTGCCAGCTCACCACCGAGTCAGGATAATTCACCCCTCCACTTT. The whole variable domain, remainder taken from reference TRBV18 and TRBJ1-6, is NAGVMQNPRHLVRRRGQEARLRCSPMKGHSHVYWYRQLPEEGLKFMVYLQKENIIDESGMPKERFSAEFPKEGPSILRIQQVVRGDSAAYFCASSPPSQDNSPLHFGNGTRLTVT.